A selection of T cell receptor beta chains follows, all from one sample in a study of identifying expanded T cells in peripheral blood. The data were produced by immunoSEQ multiplex PCR, yet TCRdb's version contains in-frame clones alone and is incomplete. The sample carries roughly 100,000 clones, about 91% recorded once. Input material: blood. The receptor source for this set is a person aged 18-70 years in good health. Both conserved end residues are part of each CDR3. The D gene is left open where the match is weak. The size field is filled for only some rows; it gives once, few, many or a size class.

d_gene,j_gene,abundance,v_gene,CDR3aa,CDR3nt
NA,TRBJ2-3,once,TRBV18,CASSPATDTQYF,TGTGCCAGCTCACCTGCCACAGATACGCAGTATTTT
NA,TRBJ2-3,NA,TRBV6-5,CASRGPSTDTQYF,TGTGCCAGCCGTGGGCCCAGCACAGATACGCAGTATTTT
NA,TRBJ1-1,NA,TRBV28,CATKGGTEAFF,TGTGCCACCAAGGGAGGGACTGAAGCTTTCTTT
NA,TRBJ1-1,NA,TRBV6-6,CASSYSAGNTEAFF,TGTGCCAGCAGTTACTCGGCAGGGAACACTGAAGCTTTCTTT
TRBD2,TRBJ2-7,once,TRBV7-2,CASSFVLAGAYEQYF,TGTGCCAGCAGCTTCGTACTAGCGGGAGCCTACGAGCAGTACTTC
TRBD2,TRBJ2-2,NA,TRBV2,CASSLKTSGGTGELFF,TGTGCCAGCAGCCTCAAGACTAGCGGGGGGACCGGGGAGCTGTTTTTT
NA,TRBJ1-2,NA,TRBV7-3,CASSFGHGRTAGDGYTF,TGTGCCAGCAGCTTCGGGCACGGCCGGACGGCGGGGGATGGCTACACCTTC
NA,TRBJ2-2,once,TRBV5-1,CASSLAEKRAPNTGELFF,TGCGCCAGCAGCTTGGCAGAAAAAAGGGCCCCGAACACCGGGGAGCTGTTTTTT
NA,TRBJ1-5,NA,TRBV7-2,CASSFSPRGNQPQHF,TGTGCCAGCAGCTTCAGCCCTAGGGGCAATCAGCCCCAGCATTTT
TRBD1,TRBJ1-2,NA,TRBV7-9,CASSLGTGELGGYTF,TGTGCCAGCAGCTTAGGGACAGGGGAACTAGGTGGCTACACCTTC
TRBD1,TRBJ2-3,NA,TRBV5-1,CASSLFPRGQGTDTQYF,TGCGCCAGCAGCTTGTTCCCTAGGGGACAGGGCACAGATACGCAGTATTTT
NA,TRBJ1-6,NA,TRBV6-5,CASSTESYNSPLHF,TGTGCCAGCAGTACAGAATCCTATAATTCACCCCTCCACTTT
TRBD2,TRBJ2-7,medium-sized,TRBV9,CASSVRTGLAYEQYF,TGTGCCAGCAGCGTTAGAACGGGACTAGCCTACGAGCAGTACTTC
NA,TRBJ1-2,NA,TRBV11-2,CASSLAGTYGYTF,TGTGCCAGCAGCTTAGCGGGAACCTATGGCTACACCTTC
TRBD1,TRBJ2-5,once,TRBV6-1,CASSLGTGVETQYF,TGTGCCAGCAGTCTCGGGACAGGGGTAGAGACCCAGTACTTC
NA,TRBJ1-1,NA,TRBV5-4,CAGTGLGEGEAFF,TGTGCCGGCACAGGTTTAGGGGAGGGAGAAGCTTTCTTT
TRBD2,TRBJ2-7,NA,TRBV5-1,CASSRDPLGTSDYEQYF,TGCGCCAGCAGCCGTGACCCTCTTGGGACTAGCGACTACGAGCAGTACTTC
NA,TRBJ2-7,NA,TRBV7-6,CASSSSDLSYEQYF,TGTGCCAGCAGCTCCTCGGACCTCTCCTACGAGCAGTACTTC
NA,TRBJ1-1,NA,TRBV6-6,CASRSGRGTEAFF,TGTGCCAGCAGGTCCGGACGCGGCACTGAAGCTTTCTTT
TRBD1,TRBJ1-2,NA,TRBV7-2,CASSTPGTGGGYTF,TGTGCCAGCAGCACGCCCGGGACAGGGGGAGGCTACACCTTC
TRBD2,TRBJ2-1,NA,TRBV4-2,CASSQDSSGGFNEQFF,TGTGCCAGCAGCCAAGACTCTAGCGGGGGGTTCAATGAGCAGTTCTTC
NA,TRBJ2-7,NA,TRBV27,CASSLSFVHYEQYF,TGTGCCAGCAGTTTATCGTTCGTTCACTACGAGCAGTACTTC
NA,TRBJ2-3,once,TRBV13,CASSLNRADTQYF,TGTGCCAGCAGCTTAAACAGGGCAGATACGCAGTATTTT
TRBD2,TRBJ2-2,NA,TRBV6-1,CASSATSGSHTGELFF,TGTGCCAGCAGTGCTACTAGCGGGAGTCACACCGGGGAGCTGTTTTTT
TRBD1,TRBJ2-7,NA,TRBV7-7,CASSSGQGSNHEQYF,TGTGCCAGCAGCTCCGGACAGGGGAGTAATCACGAGCAGTACTTC
NA,TRBJ2-1,NA,TRBV10-3,CAISERGDEQFF,TGTGCCATCAGTGAGAGGGGCGATGAGCAGTTCTTC
NA,TRBJ2-5,NA,TRBV10-2,CASSGHGGETQYF,TGCGCCAGCAGTGGTCACGGCGGAGAGACCCAGTACTTC
NA,TRBJ1-4,NA,TRBV28,CASRSIRVNEKLFF,TGTGCCAGCAGATCTATTAGGGTTAATGAAAAACTGTTTTTT
NA,TRBJ2-2,NA,TRBV10-1,CASSDTDSGELFF,TGCGCCAGCAGTGATACGGACAGCGGGGAGCTGTTTTTT
TRBD1,TRBJ1-6,NA,TRBV6-1,CASLQGATFNSPLHF,TGTGCCAGTCTACAGGGGGCGACATTTAATTCACCCCTCCACTTT
NA,TRBJ2-1,few,TRBV29-1,CSAVADHNEQFF,TGCAGCGCCGTAGCCGATCACAATGAGCAGTTCTTC
NA,TRBJ1-5,NA,TRBV21-1,CASSSRYRIKNQPQHF,TGTGCCAGCAGCTCACGATACAGGATTAAAAATCAGCCCCAGCATTTT
TRBD2,TRBJ2-3,NA,TRBV7-6,CASSKTGLGGTDTQYF,TGTGCCAGCAGCAAAACTGGACTAGGAGGGACGGATACGCAGTATTTT
NA,TRBJ2-3,once,TRBV2,CASSHIQDTQYF,TGTGCCAGCAGCCATATTCAGGATACGCAGTATTTT
TRBD1,TRBJ1-6,NA,TRBV7-8,CASSPTGYGSPLHF,TGTGCCAGCAGCCCGACAGGGTATGGTTCACCCCTCCACTTT
NA,TRBJ1-1,NA,TRBV30,CAWVRGVTEAFF,TGTGCCTGGGTCCGGGGGGTCACTGAAGCTTTCTTT
TRBD2,TRBJ2-1,few,TRBV28,CASSPGDPAGGNEQFF,TGTGCCAGCAGTCCCGGTGACCCAGCGGGAGGCAATGAGCAGTTCTTC